The rows below give T cell receptor beta chains drawn from one sample of a study of patients and donors after allogeneic stem cell transplantation. TCRdb redid the calling of the RT-PCR reads with MiXCR, one entry per CDR3 protein. Of 950 or so distinct CDR3 sequences listed, roughly 0.42% are singletons. Input material: blood, either unsorted or a sorted T cell fraction (not recorded which). These receptors were taken from a human donor who was either an allogeneic HSCT recipient or a stem cell or donor lymphocyte infusion donor (not recorded which). It is not recorded whose cells these are; they may come from a transplant donor. Each CDR3 is given with its conserved first and last residue.

V gene: TRBV27; J gene: TRBJ2-1; CDR3 protein: CASSAGNEQFF
V gene: TRBV5-1; J gene: TRBJ1-1; CDR3 protein: CASSLTASEAFF
V gene: TRBV6-2/TRBV6-3; J gene: TRBJ2-7; CDR3 protein: CASSYSGHDTGSEQYF
V gene: TRBV5-6; J gene: TRBJ2-5; CDR3 protein: CASSLDREETQYF
V gene: TRBV7-9; J gene: TRBJ2-1; CDR3 protein: CASSFIGDEQFF
V gene: TRBV7-8; J gene: TRBJ2-5; CDR3 protein: CASSLLAGRQETQYF
V gene: TRBV4-1; J gene: TRBJ2-1; CDR3 protein: CASSLGALGNEQFF
V gene: TRBV27; J gene: TRBJ1-6; CDR3 protein: CASSPAADAYNSPLHF
V gene: TRBV6-4; J gene: TRBJ2-3; CDR3 protein: CASSDSSSSTDTQYF
V gene: TRBV7-2; J gene: TRBJ2-4; CDR3 protein: CASSLDRGGIQYF
V gene: TRBV7-2; J gene: TRBJ1-3; CDR3 protein: CASSLAQGGGNTIYF
V gene: TRBV27; J gene: TRBJ2-1; CDR3 protein: CASSSRSGRGYEQFF
V gene: TRBV5-6; J gene: TRBJ2-1; CDR3 protein: CASSFGPNEQFF
V gene: TRBV4-3; J gene: TRBJ1-2; CDR3 protein: CASSLGTGGEGYTF
V gene: TRBV27; J gene: TRBJ2-7; CDR3 protein: CASNSRREYDEQYF
V gene: TRBV9; J gene: TRBJ2-6; CDR3 protein: CASKPGSGANVLTF
V gene: TRBV7-3; J gene: TRBJ2-3; CDR3 protein: CASSLRELSTDTQYF
V gene: TRBV4-2; J gene: TRBJ1-1; CDR3 protein: CASSQRTNTEAFF
V gene: TRBV6-4; J gene: TRBJ2-1; CDR3 protein: CASSELAGGNNEQFF
V gene: TRBV4-3; J gene: TRBJ2-1; CDR3 protein: CASSQDGNRYNEQFF
V gene: TRBV5-5; J gene: TRBJ2-1; CDR3 protein: CASNDRANEQFF
V gene: TRBV6-6; J gene: TRBJ1-3; CDR3 protein: CASSLRETGNTIYF
V gene: TRBV4-3; J gene: TRBJ2-1; CDR3 protein: CASSQDPGGPYNEQFF
V gene: TRBV15; J gene: TRBJ1-5; CDR3 protein: CATSRDTRTGGNQPQHF
V gene: TRBV2; J gene: TRBJ2-1; CDR3 protein: CASREDGLNEQFF
V gene: TRBV19; J gene: TRBJ2-7; CDR3 protein: CASSVDSGFKKAEQYF
V gene: TRBV7-9; J gene: TRBJ1-4; CDR3 protein: CASSPPDRGREKLFF
V gene: TRBV27; J gene: TRBJ1-5; CDR3 protein: CASSPEVSNQPQHF
V gene: TRBV27; J gene: TRBJ1-2; CDR3 protein: CASRDWNYGYTF
V gene: TRBV21-1; J gene: TRBJ1-1; CDR3 protein: CASSKGRGTEAFF
V gene: TRBV4-3; J gene: TRBJ2-1; CDR3 protein: CASSQATSAETYNEQFF
V gene: TRBV5-1; J gene: TRBJ2-7; CDR3 protein: CASSLDRTSGSYEQYF
V gene: TRBV4-3; J gene: TRBJ2-6; CDR3 protein: CASSGVDYSGANVLTF
V gene: TRBV10-3; J gene: TRBJ2-7; CDR3 protein: CAIGGDYEQYF
V gene: TRBV5-1; J gene: TRBJ1-2; CDR3 protein: CASSLDGKGYTF
V gene: TRBV6-2/TRBV6-3; J gene: TRBJ2-2; CDR3 protein: CASSYTENTGELFF
V gene: TRBV7-7; J gene: TRBJ1-1; CDR3 protein: CASSLTLNTEAFF
V gene: TRBV6-1; J gene: TRBJ2-1; CDR3 protein: CASSEQPTNEQFF
V gene: TRBV9; J gene: TRBJ2-7; CDR3 protein: CASSVGEVSYEQYF
V gene: TRBV7-2; J gene: TRBJ2-1; CDR3 protein: CASSFTSGSYNEQFF